This T cell receptor (beta chain) was identified during a study of blood T cell repertoires in COVID-19. Trimming took 4 bases from V and 7 from J; bases not matched to a gene: 9. The CDR3 loop spans 15 amino acids. The germline V gene has CDR1 SGHTA and CDR2 FQGNSA. The protocol was immunoSEQ multiplex PCR, while the TCRdb copy is restricted to in-frame clones and leaves out a portion. The sample lists 140,000 or so clones, approximately 84% occurring once. This TCR came from a human donor in a cohort sampled during active COVID-19. Sequenced: peripheral blood. This sequence joins TRBV7-2 and TRBJ2-1, with 8 bases that match TRBD2. The CDR3 nucleotides read TGTGCCAGCAGCTCGCCGGGAGGGGGGGTGAATGAGCAGTTCTTC. Amino acid sequence: CASSSPGGGVNEQFF.